The source of this T cell receptor beta chain is a study of cytomegalovirus exposure and HLA in healthy donors. The germline V gene encodes CDR1 LNHDA and CDR2 SQIVND (reference sequence). The CDR3 spans 16 residues. V was cut by 7 bases and J by 5 bases, with 21 bases left in between. In the PCR, 60 Vbeta and 13 Jbeta primers were used. Method: immunoSEQ multiplex PCR; TCRdb's copy keeps in-frame clones and lacks some. The data hold roughly 200,000 clones, with around 77% observed a single time. These donors counted as nominally healthy when sampled, but unrecorded immune exposures were likely. This clone was detected a few times.

The receptor was isolated from a man aged 25 to 45 in good health and CMV-seronegative. The sequencing input was PBMCs. The chain carries TRBV19 and TRBJ2-1; D possibly corresponds to TRBD1 (6 bases). The CDR3 DNA reads as TGTGCCAGTACCCGAGGGGGTAGCAGGGGCAACAATGAGCAGTTCTTC. It encodes CASTRGGSRGNNEQFF.